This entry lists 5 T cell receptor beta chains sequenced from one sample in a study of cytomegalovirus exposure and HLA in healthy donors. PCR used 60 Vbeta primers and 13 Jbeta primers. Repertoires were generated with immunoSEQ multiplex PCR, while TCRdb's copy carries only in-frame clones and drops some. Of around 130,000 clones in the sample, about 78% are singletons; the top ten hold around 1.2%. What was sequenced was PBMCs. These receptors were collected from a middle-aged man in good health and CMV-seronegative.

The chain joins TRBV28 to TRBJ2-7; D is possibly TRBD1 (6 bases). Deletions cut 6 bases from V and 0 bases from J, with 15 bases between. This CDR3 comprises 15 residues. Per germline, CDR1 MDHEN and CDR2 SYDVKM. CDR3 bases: TGTGCCAGCAGAGCCCGCAGGGGAAGCTCCTACGAGCAGTACTTC. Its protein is CASRARRGSSYEQYF.

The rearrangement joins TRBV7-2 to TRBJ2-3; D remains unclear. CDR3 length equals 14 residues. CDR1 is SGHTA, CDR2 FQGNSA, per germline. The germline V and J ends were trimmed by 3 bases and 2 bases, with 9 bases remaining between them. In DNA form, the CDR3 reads TGTGCCAGCAGCTTCAGTCCAGACACAGATACGCAGTATTTT. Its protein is CASSFSPDTDTQYF.

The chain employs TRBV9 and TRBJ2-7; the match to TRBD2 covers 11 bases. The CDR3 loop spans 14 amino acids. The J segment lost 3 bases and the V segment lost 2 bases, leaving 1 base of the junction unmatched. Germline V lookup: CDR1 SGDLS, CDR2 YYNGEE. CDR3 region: CASSVGTSGYEQYF. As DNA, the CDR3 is TGTGCCAGCAGCGTCGGGACTAGCGGCTACGAGCAGTACTTC.

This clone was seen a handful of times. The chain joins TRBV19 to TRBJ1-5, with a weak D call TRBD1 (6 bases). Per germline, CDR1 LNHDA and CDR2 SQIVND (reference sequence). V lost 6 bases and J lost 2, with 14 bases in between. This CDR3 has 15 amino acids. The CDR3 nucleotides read TGTGCCAGTAGCATATTTAGGACAGGCAATCAGCCCCAGCATTTT. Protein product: CASSIFRTGNQPQHF.

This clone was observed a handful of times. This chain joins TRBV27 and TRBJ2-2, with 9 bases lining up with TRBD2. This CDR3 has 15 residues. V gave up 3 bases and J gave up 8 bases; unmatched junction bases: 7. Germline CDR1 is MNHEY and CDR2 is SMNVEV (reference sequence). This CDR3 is CASSFSAGGPGELFF. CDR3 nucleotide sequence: TGTGCCAGCAGTTTCTCTGCGGGAGGGCCTGGGGAGCTGTTTTTT.